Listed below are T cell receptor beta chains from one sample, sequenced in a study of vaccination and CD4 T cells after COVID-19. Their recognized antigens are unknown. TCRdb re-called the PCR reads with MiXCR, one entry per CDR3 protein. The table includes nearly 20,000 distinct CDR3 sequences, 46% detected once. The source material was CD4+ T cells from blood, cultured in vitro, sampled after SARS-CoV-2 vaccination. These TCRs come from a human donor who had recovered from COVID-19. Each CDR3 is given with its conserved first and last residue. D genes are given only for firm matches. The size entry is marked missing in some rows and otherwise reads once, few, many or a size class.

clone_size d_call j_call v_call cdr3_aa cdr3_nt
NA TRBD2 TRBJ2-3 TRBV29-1 CSVRPGLATDTQYF TGCAGCGTTCGTCCGGGACTAGCAACGGATACGCAGTATTTT
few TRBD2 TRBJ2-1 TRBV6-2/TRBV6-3 CASRLAGGRYNEQFF TGTGCCAGCCGACTAGCGGGGGGGCGCTACAATGAGCAGTTCTTC
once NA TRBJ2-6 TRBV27 CASRYAGQPSGANVLTF TGTGCCAGCAGATACGCGGGACAGCCCTCTGGGGCCAACGTCCTGACTTTC
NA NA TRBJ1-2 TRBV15 CATSRSLLGGDPERYGYTF TGTGCCACCAGCAGATCCCTCCTTGGGGGGGACCCGGAGAGGTATGGCTACACCTTC
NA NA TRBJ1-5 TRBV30 CAWSVSKEPQHF TGTGCCTGGAGCGTAAGTAAAGAGCCCCAGCATTTT
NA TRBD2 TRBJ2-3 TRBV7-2 CASSSPPGLAADTQYF TGTGCCAGCAGCTCCCCCCCGGGACTAGCTGCAGATACGCAGTATTTT
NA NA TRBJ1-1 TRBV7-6 CAYGIFRRSTEAFF TGTGCCTACGGGATCTTCCGGCGGTCCACTGAAGCTTTCTTT
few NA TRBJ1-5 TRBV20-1 CSARDQKAGVGNQPQHF TGCAGTGCTAGAGATCAGAAGGCGGGGGTAGGAAATCAGCCCCAGCATTTT
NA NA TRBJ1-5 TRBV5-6 CASALWDSYQPQHF TGTGCCAGCGCGCTTTGGGACTCCTATCAGCCCCAGCATTTT
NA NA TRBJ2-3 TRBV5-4 CASSAELTDTQYF TGTGCCAGCAGCGCGGAACTAACTGATACGCAGTATTTT
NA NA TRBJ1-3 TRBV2 CASSSKGDTIYF TGTGCCAGCAGCAGTAAGGGGGACACCATATATTTT
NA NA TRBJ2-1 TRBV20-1 CSASRDLNEQFF TGCAGTGCTTCCCGGGACCTCAATGAGCAGTTCTTC
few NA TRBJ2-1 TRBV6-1 CASSGRLARYNEQFF TGTGCCAGCAGTGGTCGGCTAGCGAGGTACAATGAGCAGTTCTTC
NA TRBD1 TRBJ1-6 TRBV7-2 CASSLTDRASSYNSPLHF TGTGCCAGCAGCCTAACGGACAGGGCGAGCTCCTATAATTCACCCCTCCACTTT
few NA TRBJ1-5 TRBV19 CASSFGPSNQPQHF TGTGCCAGTAGTTTTGGGCCTAGCAATCAGCCCCAGCATTTT
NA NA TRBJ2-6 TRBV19 CASSILDGIPPSSGANVLTF TGTGCCAGTAGTATATTGGACGGGATTCCACCGAGTTCTGGGGCCAACGTCCTGACTTTC
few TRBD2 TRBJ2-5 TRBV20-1 CSAPETSGRQTQYF TGCAGTGCACCCGAGACTAGCGGGAGACAAACCCAGTACTTC
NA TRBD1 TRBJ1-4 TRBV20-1 CSARDLRDSEKLFF TGCAGTGCTAGAGACTTAAGGGACAGTGAAAAACTGTTTTTT
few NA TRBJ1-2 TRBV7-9 CASGQLPSYGYTF TGTGCCAGCGGTCAATTACCTTCGTATGGCTACACCTTC
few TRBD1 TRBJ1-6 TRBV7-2 CASSPDRGQNSPLHF TGTGCCAGCAGCCCCGACAGGGGGCAGAATTCACCCCTCCACTTT
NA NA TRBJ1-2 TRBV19 CASSVLTSTLHGYTF TGTGCCAGTAGTGTCTTGACCTCAACCCTCCACGGCTACACCTTC
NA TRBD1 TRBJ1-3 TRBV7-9 CASSITGDGRNTIYF TGTGCCAGCAGCATAACAGGGGACGGACGCAACACCATATATTTT
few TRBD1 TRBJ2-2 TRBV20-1 CSARPEGAGNTGELFF TGCAGTGCTAGGCCAGAGGGGGCGGGGAACACCGGGGAGCTGTTTTTT
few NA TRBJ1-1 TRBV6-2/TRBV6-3 CASSYVTLRGNTEAFF TGTGCCAGCAGTTACGTCACCCTCCGGGGGAACACTGAAGCTTTCTTT
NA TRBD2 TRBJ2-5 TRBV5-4 CASSPPGLAGGGGETQYF TGTGCCAGCAGCCCACCGGGACTAGCGGGAGGGGGGGGAGAGACCCAGTACTTC
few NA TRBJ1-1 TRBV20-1 CSAVQGQNTEAFF TGCAGTGCTGTTCAGGGTCAAAACACTGAAGCTTTCTTT
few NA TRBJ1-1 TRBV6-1 CASSEARRLINTEAFF TGTGCCAGCAGTGAAGCACGACGACTGATAAACACTGAAGCTTTCTTT
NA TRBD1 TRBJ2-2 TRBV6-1 CAGRDRVQDGELFF TGTGCCGGCCGGGACAGGGTTCAGGACGGGGAGCTGTTTTTT
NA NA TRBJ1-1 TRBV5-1 CASSLFLGGSEAFF TGCGCCAGCAGCTTGTTCCTTGGGGGCAGTGAAGCTTTCTTT
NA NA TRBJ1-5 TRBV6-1 CASSDIRASPQHF TGTGCCAGCAGTGACATACGGGCTAGCCCCCAGCATTTT
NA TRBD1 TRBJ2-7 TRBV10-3 CATAQLTGSNGEQYF TGTGCCACCGCCCAACTGACAGGGTCTAACGGCGAGCAGTACTTC
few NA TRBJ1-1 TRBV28 CASSSPTEAFF TGTGCCAGCAGTTCACCCACTGAAGCTTTCTTT
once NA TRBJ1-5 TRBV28 CASSPVVAPYSNQPQHF TGTGCCAGCAGTCCGGTGGTGGCACCCTATAGCAATCAGCCCCAGCATTTT
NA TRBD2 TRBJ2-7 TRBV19 CASSLEGTSGEQYF TGTGCCAGTAGCCTGGAGGGGACTAGCGGCGAGCAGTACTTC
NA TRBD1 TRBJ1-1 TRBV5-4 CASSQGGRNTEAFF TGTGCCAGCAGCCAGGGGGGTAGGAACACTGAAGCTTTCTTT
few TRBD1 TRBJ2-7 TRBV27 CAIPGTGDPAGTDEQYF TGTGCCATCCCCGGGACAGGGGACCCCGCCGGCACGGACGAGCAGTACTTC
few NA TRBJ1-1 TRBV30 CAWRDRRGGPEAFF TGTGCCTGGAGGGATCGGAGAGGGGGGCCTGAAGCTTTCTTT